A single sample is the source of the 27 T cell receptor beta chains below, sequenced in a study of cytomegalovirus exposure and HLA in healthy donors. Generated by immunoSEQ multiplex PCR, the TCRdb table keeps only in-frame clones and is missing some. Among 70,000 or so clones, about 94% were seen once, and the ten largest hold under 2%. Sequencing was done on a sample of PBMCs. Receptors were obtained from a man aged 18 to 30 in good health and CMV-seropositive.

The chain uses TRBV10-1 and TRBJ2-5, with D maybe TRBD1 (6 bases). Germline lookup yields CDR1 WNHNN and CDR2 SYGVQD (reference sequence). The CDR3 is made up of 17 amino acids. The germline V and J ends were trimmed by 4 bases and 5 bases, with 23 bases remaining between them. For the CDR3, the DNA is TGCGCCAGCAGTGGTACTCAGGGGACGAAGCCCAGGGAGACCCAGTACTTC. Protein sequence: CASSGTQGTKPRETQYF.

The rearrangement joins TRBV7-9 to TRBJ2-3, with D perhaps matching TRBD1 (6 bases). CDR1 and CDR2 from the germline V gene are SEHNR and FQNEAQ (reference sequence). The CDR3 consists of 17 residues. V lost 5 bases to trimming and J lost 4 bases, with 22 bases between them. This CDR3 is CASSHPPGTSASDTQYF. CDR3 in DNA: TGTGCCAGCAGCCATCCCCCCGGGACAAGCGCGTCAGATACGCAGTATTTT.

The rearrangement uses TRBV29-1 and TRBJ2-2, with a possible D match to TRBD1 (5 bases). Germline V gene lookup returns CDR1 SQVTM and CDR2 ANQGSEA. The CDR3 sequence is 15 residues long. V was pared by 6 bases and J by 1 base, with 15 bases between. The CDR3 reads CSVQANDRNTGELFF. For the CDR3, the DNA is TGCAGCGTCCAAGCGAATGACAGGAACACCGGGGAGCTGTTTTTT.

CDR3 nucleotides: TGTGCCAGCAGTCTCCTCGGCGAGCAGTACTTC. Residues: CASSLLGEQYF. The chain recombines TRBV28 with TRBJ2-7; no definite D call. V lost 5 bases, J lost 6 bases, and 8 bases lay in between. The CDR3 runs 11 residues. CDR1 is MDHEN, CDR2 SYDVKM, per germline.

The rearrangement links TRBV9 to TRBJ2-3; D is uncertain. Trimming stripped 3 bases from V and 4 bases from J, with 9 bases between. The CDR3 is 13 amino acids. In germline, CDR1 is SGDLS, CDR2 YYNGEE. In nucleotides, the CDR3 is TGTGCCAGCAGCGCAGTGGTCCCAGATACGCAGTATTTT. It specifies CASSAVVPDTQYF.

The CDR3: CASSPGARGSYGYTF. The DNA of the CDR3 is TGTGCCAGCTCACCCGGTGCCAGGGGCTCCTATGGCTACACCTTC. This sequence joins TRBV18 and TRBJ1-2; maybe TRBD1 (6 bases). This CDR3 is 15 amino acids long. Per germline, CDR1 KGHSH and CDR2 LQKENI. Trimming took off 3 bases at V and 4 bases at J, with 15 bases between the two ends.

The chain couples TRBV5-1 to TRBJ2-1, with 7 bases matching TRBD2. The CDR3 sequence is 13 residues long. V trimming: 3 bases; J trimming: 8 bases; junction bases outside the gene matches: 5. Germline assignment: CDR1 SGHRS and CDR2 YFSETQ. The CDR3 DNA reads as TGCGCCAGCAGCTCCGGCGGGAGCCATGAGCAGTTCTTC. The encoded protein is CASSSGGSHEQFF.

The DNA of the CDR3 is TGTGCCAGCAGCTTGGGGGGGGGTAACACTGAAGCTTTCTTT. Its protein product is CASSLGGGNTEAFF. The chain recombines TRBV7-8 with TRBJ1-1; possible D gene TRBD1, 5 bases. Trimming cost V 3 bases and J 2 bases, with 10 bases left between them. The germline CDR1 and CDR2 sequences are SGHVS and FQNEAQ. The CDR3 length is 14 residues.

In its sample, this clone was seen once. This chain links TRBV7-9 with TRBJ2-5; TRBD1 aligns across 11 bases. Losses at the gene ends were 3 bases for V and 4 bases for J; bases not matched to a gene: 7. Germline assignment: CDR1 SEHNR and CDR2 FQNEAQ (reference sequence). The CDR3 contains 16 residues. CDR3 nucleotides: TGTGCCAGCAGCTTCCGGACAGGGGGCGAGGGAGAGACCCAGTACTTC. Protein product: CASSFRTGGEGETQYF.

This clone has only a few counts. This rearrangement joins TRBV6-5 to TRBJ1-1; unclear D gene. V dropped 5 bases and J dropped 5 bases, with 15 bases sitting between them. There are 14 residues in the CDR3. Germline-derived CDR1 and CDR2 are MNHEY and SVGAGI. The CDR3 sequence is CASSPDPGGTEAFF. As DNA, the CDR3 is TGTGCCAGCAGTCCTGACCCAGGAGGGACTGAAGCTTTCTTT.

The rearrangement uses TRBV10-3 and TRBJ1-2; TRBD1 matches 7 bases. This CDR3 region has 14 residues. V shed 2 bases and J 4 bases; nucleotides not matched to a gene: 4. Germline V lookup: CDR1 ENHRY, CDR2 SYGVKD. In DNA, the CDR3 is TGTGCCATCAGTGAGGTGGGACAGTTCTATGGCTACACCTTC. It translates to CAISEVGQFYGYTF.

The chain recombines TRBV5-4 with TRBJ2-3, with 12 bases lining up with TRBD2. This CDR3 has 16 residues. The germline gives CDR1 SGHNT, CDR2 YYREEE (reference sequence). V lost 4 bases and J lost 3; bases outside the gene matches: 6. This CDR3 is CASSPTSGRKTDTQYF. Here the CDR3 DNA reads TGTGCCAGCAGCCCGACTAGCGGGAGAAAAACAGATACGCAGTATTTT.

This sequence joins TRBV11-2 and TRBJ1-3; D unresolved. Germline V gene data show CDR1 as SGHAT and CDR2 as FQNNGV. There are 13 residues in the CDR3. Trimming left V 1 base short and J 6 bases short, with 7 bases between. The CDR3 DNA sequence: TGTGCCAGCAGCTTAGGACTTAAAAACACCATATATTTT. As protein: CASSLGLKNTIYF.

The chain employs TRBV6-1 and TRBJ2-7; the D is unclear. Trimming pared 2 bases from V and 5 bases from J, leaving 10 bases between. From germline, CDR1 is MNHNS and CDR2 SASEGT. The length of the CDR3 is 13 residues. DNA of the CDR3: TGTGCCAGCAGTGAATCCAGGCGCGACGAGCAGTACTTC. Protein product: CASSESRRDEQYF.

This chain joins TRBV6-1 and TRBJ2-3; 8 bases match TRBD2. From germline, CDR1 is MNHNS and CDR2 SASEGT. V gave up 2 bases and J gave up 0 bases; unmatched junction bases: 4. The CDR3 covers 16 residues. CDR3 in DNA: TGTGCCAGCAGTGAATCATGGACTAGCAGCACAGATACGCAGTATTTT. The encoded protein is CASSESWTSSTDTQYF.

CDR3 nucleotide sequence: TGTGCCAGCAGCTTAGCGCTTTCTGGACAGGGTGATTATCTAGCCAAAAACATTCAGTACTTC. Its translation is CASSLALSGQGDYLAKNIQYF. The V call is TRBV7-8, the J call TRBJ2-4; TRBD1 matches 8 bases. Germline CDR1 is SGHVS and CDR2 is FQNEAQ. This CDR3 comprises 21 residues. V was clipped by 0 bases and J by 0 bases; unmatched bases: 16.

This sequence joins TRBV9 and TRBJ2-7, with TRBD1 as a possible D gene (6 bases). The CDR3 contains 14 residues. Germline CDR1 is SGDLS and CDR2 is YYNGEE. The ends were cut back, 2 bases at V and 3 bases at J, with 12 bases in the middle. This chain's CDR3 is CASSVTGQVYEQYF. Here the CDR3 DNA reads TGTGCCAGCAGCGTCACGGGACAAGTCTACGAGCAGTACTTC.

This rearrangement joins TRBV9 to TRBJ2-7; 13 bases align to TRBD2. This CDR3 comprises 15 residues. With 4 bases clipped from V and 5 bases from J, the junction kept 6 bases outside the gene matches. Germline CDR1 is SGDLS and CDR2 is YYNGEE. For the CDR3, the DNA is TGTGCCAGCAGCCCCGGACTAGCGGGAGCAGACGAGCAGTACTTC. The encoded protein is CASSPGLAGADEQYF. Looking up the rest from reference TRBV9 and TRBJ2-7 gives the full variable domain: DSGVTQTPKHLITATGQRVTLRCSPRSGDLSVYWYQQSLDQGLQFLIQYYNGEERAKGNILERFSAQQFPDLHSELNLSSLELGDSALYFCASSPGLAGADEQYFGPGTRLTVT.

The chain has TRBV6-1 and TRBJ2-7; tentatively, D is TRBD1 (5 bases). Germline CDR1 reads MNHNS; CDR2 reads SASEGT. The CDR3 consists of 15 residues. V was trimmed by 0 bases and J by 2 bases, leaving 11 bases between them. As DNA, the CDR3 is TGTGCCAGCAGTGAAGCGTGGCAGGGTACCTACGAGCAGTACTTC. Protein: CASSEAWQGTYEQYF.

J is TRBJ2-5 and V is TRBV18, with D unresolved. Germline CDR1 is KGHSH and CDR2 is LQKENI. This CDR3 region has 14 residues. V lost 0 bases to trimming and J lost 2 bases, with 7 bases between them. This CDR3 reads CASSPPRNQETQYF. The CDR3 nucleotides read TGTGCCAGCTCACCACCGAGGAATCAAGAGACCCAGTACTTC.

The genes are TRBV19 and TRBJ2-6, with no clear D. In germline, CDR1 is LNHDA, CDR2 SQIVND (reference sequence). CDR3 size: 14 residues. The V end was cut by 4 bases, the J end by 0 bases, with 4 bases between. CDR3 bases: TGTGCCAGTAGTACAGGCTCTGGGGCCAACGTCCTGACTTTC. Amino acids: CASSTGSGANVLTF.

V usage is TRBV27 and J usage is TRBJ1-2, with D perhaps matching TRBD1 (5 bases). Germline CDR1 reads MNHEY; CDR2 reads SMNVEV (reference sequence). V lost 3 bases and J lost 8, with 13 bases in between. The CDR3 runs to 13 residues. The CDR3, as DNA: TGTGCCAGCAGTTTTTTGCAGGGCCAGGGCTACACCTTC. It translates to CASSFLQGQGYTF.

Note on this clone: One junction end does not reproduce the germline sequence, and a read error may be involved. This chain uses TRBV7-9 with TRBJ2-1, with 15 bases lining up with TRBD2. The CDR3 extends over 12 amino acids. Germline values: CDR1 SEHNR, CDR2 FQNEAQ (reference sequence). CDR3 sequence: CASSFGLAGGVF. CDR3 nucleotide sequence: TGTGCCAGCAGCTTCGGACTAGCGGGAGGGGTCTTC.

The chain uses TRBV12-5 and TRBJ1-1; 8 bases agree with TRBD1. V lost 7 bases and J lost 10; bases outside the gene matches: 8. The germline CDR1 and CDR2 sequences are LGHNT and FRNRAP. The CDR3 is made up of 12 amino acids. Here the CDR3 reads CASAISDRAAFF. CDR3 bases: TGTGCTAGTGCCATCTCGGACAGGGCAGCTTTCTTT. Full variable domain (remainder filled in from reference TRBV12-5 and TRBJ1-1): DARVTQTPRHKVTEMGQEVTMRCQPILGHNTVFWYRQTMMQGLELLAYFRNRAPLDDSGMPKDRFSAEMPDATLATLKIQPSEPRDSAVYFCASAISDRAAFFGQGTRLTVV.

This chain joins TRBV4-1 and TRBJ2-3; D possibly corresponds to TRBD2 (6 bases). Trimming left V 0 bases short and J 4 bases short, with 11 bases between. The CDR3 spans 15 residues. Looked up from germline, CDR1 is MGHRA and CDR2 is YSYEKL. The CDR3 loop reads CASSQDLTGADTQYF. The CDR3 DNA follows: TGCGCCAGCAGCCAAGATTTAACGGGAGCAGATACGCAGTATTTT.

The CDR3 coding sequence is TGCGCCAGCAGCCAAGCTTCCAGGTACAATGAGCAGTTCTTC. Its protein is CASSQASRYNEQFF. The V gene is TRBV4-1, the J gene TRBJ2-1, with D uncertain. Germline V CDR1 and CDR2: MGHRA, YSYEKL. V lost 1 base to trimming and J lost 4 bases, with 8 bases between them. The length of the CDR3 is 14 residues.

This clone was observed once. The rearrangement joins TRBV10-3 to TRBJ2-4; 7 nucleotides line up with TRBD2. CDR1 is ENHRY, CDR2 SYGVKD, per germline. The V segment lost 4 bases and the J segment 2 bases; nucleotides outside the gene matches: 14. This CDR3 comprises 18 residues. The CDR3: CAISASGYFSDTKNIQYF. CDR3 nucleotide sequence: TGTGCCATCAGTGCTAGCGGTTACTTCTCCGATACCAAAAACATTCAGTACTTC.